Below, 18 T cell receptor beta chains from the same sample are listed, as sequenced in a study of blood T cell repertoires in COVID-19. Clones were sequenced by immunoSEQ multiplex PCR, and TCRdb holds only the in-frame ones, with some missing. This table holds some 89,000 clones, over 75% found once. Sample: peripheral blood. These receptor sequences come from a man between 65 and 80 years old with acute or convalescent COVID-19.

The rearrangement joins TRBV2 to TRBJ2-3; 10 bases fit TRBD1. CDR1 is SNHLY and CDR2 is FYNNEI in the germline V gene. V was clipped by 4 bases and J by 5 bases; unmatched bases: 3. This CDR3 is built from 14 residues. The CDR3 nucleotides read TGTGCCAGCAGTGGGGGACAGGGGATAGATACGCAGTATTTT. Translating it yields CASSGGQGIDTQYF.

J is TRBJ1-1 and V is TRBV5-6, with D possibly being TRBD1 (6 bases). The V gene's germline CDR1 is SGHDT and CDR2 YYEEEE. V was pared by 4 bases and J by 4 bases, with 14 bases between. CDR3 length equals 14 residues. The chain's CDR3 is CASSPKTGSTEAFF. CDR3 in DNA: TGTGCCAGCAGCCCGAAGACAGGAAGCACTGAAGCTTTCTTT.

The genes are TRBV28 and TRBJ1-1; 7 bases are shared with TRBD1. V was clipped by 8 bases and J by 4 bases; unmatched bases: 13. The length of the CDR3 is 15 residues. Germline V gene sequence: CDR1 MDHEN, CDR2 SYDVKM. The CDR3 DNA reads TGTGCCAGCTCAAGGGCAGGGGGAGGTACCACTGAAGCTTTCTTT. Translation: CASSRAGGGTTEAFF.

V and J are TRBV5-1 and TRBJ2-1, with D tentatively TRBD2 (6 bases). The germline V gene has CDR1 SGHRS and CDR2 YFSETQ. The V gene lost 0 bases and the J gene lost 2 bases, with 9 bases spanning the gap. CDR3 size: 15 residues. CDR3: CASSLAGLAYNEQFF. CDR3 coding DNA: TGCGCCAGCAGCTTGGCGGGACTTGCCTACAATGAGCAGTTCTTC.

The chain joins TRBV19 to TRBJ2-1; D is perhaps TRBD2 (6 bases). This CDR3 has 14 residues. Per germline, CDR1 LNHDA and CDR2 SQIVND (reference sequence). Trimming removed 6 bases from V and 3 bases from J, with 12 bases in between. CDR3 DNA: TGTGCCAGTAGACTGGCGGGGTTCTACAATGAGCAGTTCTTC. This gives the protein CASRLAGFYNEQFF.

A remark on this clone: Its ends do not fully match the called genes, so a read error is possible. The gene calls are TRBV27 and TRBJ2-1, with 11 bases that match TRBD2. CDR1 is MNHEY and CDR2 is SMNVEV in the germline V gene (reference sequence). The CDR3 consists of 17 residues. In DNA form, the CDR3 reads TGTGCCAGTAGTTTATATACTAGCGGGAGTCGATCCAATGAGCAGTTCTTC. It codes for CASSLYTSGSRSNEQFF.

The chain has TRBV9 and TRBJ1-6, with 8 bases that match TRBD1. The CDR3 sequence is 15 residues long. Losses at the gene ends were 3 bases for V and 3 bases for J; bases not matched to a gene: 2. Germline-derived CDR1 and CDR2 are SGDLS and YYNGEE. As DNA, the CDR3 is TGTGCCAGCAGCGCCGGACAGGGCTATAATTCACCCCTCCACTTT. Translating gives CASSAGQGYNSPLHF.

The chain employs TRBV6-4 and TRBJ2-6, with 7 bases matching TRBD1. V shed 6 bases and J 2 bases; nucleotides not matched to a gene: 4. Germline loops: CDR1 MRHNA, CDR2 SNTAGT. This CDR3 has 15 amino acids. The CDR3 here is CASSVDRAGANVLTF. The CDR3, as DNA: TGTGCCAGCAGCGTTGACAGGGCTGGGGCCAACGTCCTGACTTTC.

The rearrangement joins TRBV6-5 to TRBJ2-3, with 7 bases aligning to TRBD1. V lost 5 bases to trimming and J lost 5 bases; unmatched junction nucleotides: 10. The CDR3 contains 15 residues. Per germline, CDR1 MNHEY and CDR2 SVGAGI. The CDR3: CASSTGAGEGDTQYF. DNA of the CDR3: TGTGCCAGCAGTACAGGGGCGGGTGAAGGAGATACGCAGTATTTT.

This rearrangement joins TRBV6-5 to TRBJ2-7, with a possible D match to TRBD2 (6 bases). V was pared by 0 bases and J by 3 bases, with 15 bases between. The CDR3 has 16 residues. The V gene's germline CDR1 is MNHEY and CDR2 SVGAGI. CDR3 DNA: TGTGCCAGCAGTTACTCGCGGGCGGGAAGGTACTACGAGCAGTACTTC. As protein: CASSYSRAGRYYEQYF.

The chain uses TRBV7-3 and TRBJ2-3; 9 bases align to TRBD1. In germline, CDR1 is SGHTA, CDR2 FQGTGA. The V segment lost 2 bases and the J segment 4 bases; nucleotides outside the gene matches: 7. CDR3 size: 16 residues. The CDR3: CASSLYGTGSPDTQYF. Written as DNA, the CDR3 is TGTGCCAGCAGCTTATACGGGACAGGGTCACCAGATACGCAGTATTTT.

The CDR3 is CASSFRDRVECEQYV. The CDR3 DNA sequence: TGTGCCAGCAGCTTCCGGGACAGGGTGGAGTGCGAGCAGTACGTC. The V call is TRBV7-3, the J call TRBJ2-7; 9 bases are shared with TRBD1. CDR1 is SGHTA and CDR2 is FQGTGA in the germline V gene. CDR3 length: 15 residues. V lost 3 bases to trimming and J lost 6 bases; unmatched junction nucleotides: 9.

The chain carries TRBV15 and TRBJ2-7, with 7 bases lining up with TRBD2. The trim removed 5 bases at V and 2 bases at J, leaving 6 bases unmatched. The CDR3 has 14 amino acids. Germline V gene sequence: CDR1 LNHNV, CDR2 YYDKDF (reference sequence). The CDR3 coding sequence is TGTGCCACCAGCCCGATAGCGGGTACCTACGAGCAGTACTTC. This translates into CATSPIAGTYEQYF.

The V and J genes are TRBV7-3 and TRBJ1-6; tentatively, D is TRBD1 (6 bases). Germline V gene lookup returns CDR1 SGHTA and CDR2 FQGTGA. Trimming shortened V by 4 bases and J by 10 bases, and 17 bases separated the two germline ends. CDR3 length equals 15 residues. As DNA, the CDR3 is TGTGCCAGCAGCTCAGGATCCACCCAGGGGTCACCCCTCCACTTT. Amino acid sequence: CASSSGSTQGSPLHF.

The rearrangement joins TRBV7-9 to TRBJ2-3; 8 bases match TRBD1. Germline V gives CDR1 SEHNR, CDR2 FQNEAQ (reference sequence). The V and J ends lost 1 base and 2 bases, in that order; junction bases with no gene match: 2. The length of the CDR3 is 15 residues. CDR3 sequence: CASSLGDRSTDTQYF. The CDR3, as DNA: TGTGCCAGCAGCTTAGGGGACAGGTCCACAGATACGCAGTATTTT.

This clone came up a few times. The chain combines TRBV24-1 with TRBJ2-1; 9 nucleotides match TRBD1. The V gene's germline CDR1 is KGHDR and CDR2 SFDVKD. Trimming at V came to 2 bases and at J to 15 bases, leaving 7 bases not matched to a gene. The CDR3 is 13 residues long. This CDR3 is CATSDSNRDRAFF. The CDR3 nucleotides read TGTGCCACCAGTGATTCGAACCGGGACAGGGCGTTCTTC.

The J gene is TRBJ1-4, the V gene TRBV4-1, with D tentatively TRBD1 (5 bases). CDR1 and CDR2 (germline): MGHRA, YSYEKL. V was clipped by 2 bases and J by 8 bases, with 12 bases between them. The CDR3 covers 14 residues. The CDR3 protein is CASSQPSGREKLFF. The CDR3, as DNA: TGCGCCAGCAGCCAACCGTCAGGGAGGGAAAAACTGTTTTTT.

The J gene is TRBJ2-3, the V gene TRBV5-1; TRBD1 matches at 8 bases. J gave up 1 base and V 0 bases, and 13 bases lay outside the gene matches. The germline V gene has CDR1 SGHRS and CDR2 YFSETQ. The CDR3 consists of 19 residues. CDR3: CASSLAPEDRVHGTDTQYF. CDR3 DNA: TGCGCCAGCAGCTTGGCCCCGGAGGACAGGGTACATGGCACAGATACGCAGTATTTT.